What follows are 13 T cell receptor beta chains derived from one specimen sequenced in a study of identical twins. Via MiXCR, TCRdb re-called the 5' RACE reads, giving one row per CDR3 protein. The sample has hundreds of thousands of distinct CDR3 sequences; roughly an eighth are singletons. These data also formed part of another study, on yellow fever vaccine responses in identical twins.

Sequencing was carried out using PBMCs. These receptors were taken from a woman between 18 and 29 years old in good health.

This clonotype was counted only a few times. This chain's CDR3 is CASSPSGRGNSPLHF. The CDR3 coding sequence is TGTGCCAGCAGCCCGTCCGGACGGGGTAATTCACCCCTCCACTTT. The gene calls are TRBV7-2 and TRBJ1-6; no firm D call. Germline V gene data show CDR1 as SGHTA and CDR2 as FQGNSA. V lost 5 bases to trimming and J lost 6 bases, with 14 bases between them. CDR3 length: 15 amino acids.

This chain connects TRBV11-2 to TRBJ2-1, with a tentative D call TRBD1 (7 bases). The CDR3 consists of 16 residues. V shed 1 base and J shed 9 bases, with 19 bases lying between them. Germline assignment: CDR1 SGHAT and CDR2 FQNNGV. The CDR3 region is CASSLAFGAGGGEQFF. The CDR3 bases are TGTGCCAGCAGCTTAGCCTTCGGGGCAGGGGGAGGTGAGCAGTTCTTC.

This clonotype was picked up many times. The chain employs TRBV25-1 and TRBJ2-2; the D is unclear. The germline gives CDR1 MGHDK, CDR2 SYGVNS. V shed 5 bases and J shed 5 bases, with 9 bases lying between them. CDR3 length: 13 residues. CDR3 sequence (DNA): TGTGCCAGCAGTAAGGCACCGACCGGGGAGCTGTTTTTT. Its protein product is CASSKAPTGELFF.

The chain carries TRBV12-3 or TRBV12-4 and TRBJ2-5, with 10 bases identical to TRBD1. V shed 7 bases, J shed 5 bases, and the junction held 7 bases outside the gene matches. The CDR3 length is 14 residues. The CDR3 sequence is CASILTGGGETQYF. DNA for the CDR3: TGTGCCAGCATTTTGACAGGGGGCGGGGAGACCCAGTACTTC.

The rearrangement joins TRBV11-2 to TRBJ2-5; D gene unclear. Trimming pared 5 bases from V and 4 bases from J, leaving 17 bases between. The germline V gene encodes CDR1 SGHAT and CDR2 FQNNGV. The CDR3 has 15 residues. The CDR3 loop is CASSNTRANRETQYF. Written as DNA, the CDR3 is TGTGCCAGCAGCAATACCCGGGCTAATAGAGAGACCCAGTACTTC.

This clonotype has only a few counts. The chain links TRBV20-1 to TRBJ1-1; 8 bases fit TRBD1. Losses at the gene ends were 7 bases for V and 1 base for J; bases not matched to a gene: 5. The length of the CDR3 is 13 residues. Germline V lookup: CDR1 DFQATT, CDR2 SNEGSKA (reference sequence). The CDR3 spells CSVQGQANTEAFF. The CDR3 DNA reads as TGCAGTGTTCAGGGACAGGCGAACACTGAAGCTTTCTTT.

The CDR3 nucleotides read TGTGCCACCGGAGACCTGGATCCCGGGGAGCTGTTTTTT. Protein sequence: CATGDLDPGELFF. The V call is TRBV28, the J call TRBJ2-2, with unresolved D. The CDR3 runs 13 residues. CDR1 is MDHEN and CDR2 is SYDVKM in the germline V gene. The V gene lost 10 bases and the J gene lost 6 bases, with 15 bases spanning the gap.

Many counts were recorded for this clonotype. This chain connects TRBV12-3 or TRBV12-4 to TRBJ2-7; TRBD2 aligns across 14 bases. V lost 6 bases to trimming and J lost 5 bases; unmatched junction nucleotides: 9. The CDR3 runs to 16 residues. Here the CDR3 reads CASRAGTSGSTHEQYF. The CDR3 bases are TGTGCCAGCAGGGCCGGGACTAGCGGGAGTACCCACGAGCAGTACTTC.

This clonotype came up many times. The V and J genes are TRBV4-1 and TRBJ1-2, with D tentatively TRBD1 (6 bases). Trimming removed 2 bases from V and 4 bases from J, with 14 bases in between. The CDR3 covers 15 residues. Germline V gene sequence: CDR1 MGHRA, CDR2 YSYEKL. For the CDR3, the DNA is TGCGCCAGCAGCCAATACAGGGAGGACGCCTATGGCTACACCTTC. It translates to CASSQYREDAYGYTF.

The chain carries TRBV5-8 and TRBJ2-1, with 12 bases aligning to TRBD2. Germline V lookup: CDR1 SGHTS, CDR2 YDEGEE. The CDR3 consists of 17 residues. V dropped 2 bases and J dropped 7; count of bases not matched to a gene: 10. The CDR3 sequence is CASSFSLAGGSPNEQFF. Here the CDR3 DNA reads TGTGCCAGCAGCTTTTCTCTAGCGGGGGGGTCCCCGAATGAGCAGTTCTTC.

This clonotype was seen a handful of times. The chain recombines TRBV20-1 with TRBJ2-3, with D possibly matching TRBD2 (6 bases). V dropped 5 bases and J dropped 4 bases, with 25 bases sitting between them. CDR1 DFQATT and CDR2 SNEGSKA come from the germline V gene (reference sequence). This CDR3 has 17 amino acids. This CDR3 reads CSAQREGPRLDPDTQYF. The CDR3 coding sequence is TGCAGTGCTCAGAGGGAAGGACCGAGACTAGACCCAGATACGCAGTATTTT.

In its sample, this clonotype was seen a few times. J is TRBJ2-1 and V is TRBV5-6, with 9 positions matching TRBD1. CDR1 is SGHDT and CDR2 is YYEEEE in the germline V gene. The CDR3 has 12 amino acids. V shed 5 bases and J 12 bases; nucleotides not matched to a gene: 6. The CDR3 sequence is CASSSGQGRQFF. CDR3 nucleotides: TGTGCCAGCAGTTCCGGACAGGGGCGGCAGTTCTTC.

This clonotype was recorded a few times. In DNA, the CDR3 is TGTGCCAGTAGAAGCCAAGCCGGGCGGGATACGCAGTATTTT. This sequence encodes CASRSQAGRDTQYF. The genes are TRBV19 and TRBJ2-3; no reliable D call. Trimming removed 6 bases from V and 6 bases from J, with 16 bases in between. Germline V gives CDR1 LNHDA, CDR2 SQIVND (reference sequence). The CDR3 runs to 14 residues. The complete variable domain, with remaining parts taken from reference TRBV19 and TRBJ2-3, reads DGGITQSPKYLFRKEGQNVTLSCEQNLNHDAMYWYRQDPGQGLRLIYYSQIVNDFQKGDIAEGYSVSREKKESFPLTVTSAQKNPTAFYLCASRSQAGRDTQYFGPGTRLTVL.